The 20 T cell receptor beta chains in this list originate from one sample, sequenced in a study of T-cell memory formation after mild COVID-19. MiXCR, applied by TCRdb to the 5' RACE reads, yields one record per CDR3 protein. The sample gives just over 350,000 distinct CDR3 sequences, around 15% of which show up once; 20% to 25% is in the top ten. The sample comprised PBMCs or a T cell subset sorted from them (not recorded which). These TCRs come from a man between 18 and 29 years old who had mild COVID-19 (a few samples of this study predate the infection). Cell type and time point are not known.

This clonotype was observed a handful of times. V is TRBV7-2 and J is TRBJ2-1; 9 bases align to TRBD2. V trimming: 5 bases; J trimming: 15 bases; junction bases outside the gene matches: 11. Germline-derived CDR1 and CDR2 are SGHTA and FQGNSA. CDR3 size: 13 residues. The CDR3 DNA sequence: TGTGCCAGCAGCCTGGACGGGACTAGCTTTAGGTTCTTC. This codes for CASSLDGTSFRFF.

This clonotype was detected only a few times. V is TRBV29-1 and J is TRBJ1-4; 7 bases fit TRBD1. This CDR3 has 13 residues. The J segment lost 4 bases and the V segment lost 4 bases, leaving 3 bases of the junction unmatched. Germline V gene data show CDR1 as SQVTM and CDR2 as ANQGSEA. In nucleotides, the CDR3 is TGCAGCGTTGTTGGGACAGATAATGAAAAACTGTTTTTT. As protein: CSVVGTDNEKLFF.

In this sample, this clonotype turned up many times. This chain connects TRBV7-9 to TRBJ2-3; tentative D call: TRBD2 (5 bases). CDR3 length: 14 residues. Germline lookup yields CDR1 SEHNR and CDR2 FQNEAQ (reference sequence). V dropped 2 bases and J dropped 3 bases, with 9 bases sitting between them. The CDR3 bases are TGTGCCAGCAGCTTACCGCGGGTAACAGATACGCAGTATTTT. Protein sequence: CASSLPRVTDTQYF.

This clonotype was seen at least ten times. CDR3 nucleotide sequence: TGTGCCAGCAGTTACTCGGCGGGACAGGGGCATTCACCCCTCCACTTT. This encodes CASSYSAGQGHSPLHF. The genes are TRBV6-5 and TRBJ1-6; TRBD1 aligns across 10 bases. The CDR3 sequence is 16 residues long. Germline loops: CDR1 MNHEY, CDR2 SVGAGI. Trimming took 0 bases from V and 8 from J; bases not matched to a gene: 4.

This clonotype has a count of ten or more. The chain employs TRBV7-2 and TRBJ1-1; tentatively, D is TRBD1 (5 bases). Germline V gives CDR1 SGHTA, CDR2 FQGNSA. The CDR3 has 14 residues. Trimming left V 5 bases short and J 4 bases short, with 14 bases between. CDR3 bases: TGTGCCAGCAGCCGTATCCAGGGTAGCACTGAAGCTTTCTTT. It is translated as CASSRIQGSTEAFF.

This clonotype was observed a few times. The V gene is TRBV5-8, the J gene TRBJ2-7; D might be TRBD2 (6 bases). The CDR3 runs to 13 residues. The V gene's germline CDR1 is SGHTS and CDR2 YDEGEE. Trimming shortened V by 6 bases and J by 2 bases, and 12 bases separated the two germline ends. CDR3: CASTGRKTYEQYV. CDR3 nucleotides: TGTGCCAGCACGGGGAGGAAAACCTACGAGCAGTACGTC.

A few counts support this clonotype. The rearrangement joins TRBV6-1 to TRBJ1-2; the match to TRBD1 covers 7 bases. The CDR3 has 14 residues. The germline V gene has CDR1 MNHNS and CDR2 SASEGT. V trimming: 6 bases; J trimming: 7 bases; junction bases outside the gene matches: 11. CDR3 sequence (DNA): TGTGCCAGCAGCACGACAGGCCCAGGGGGTGGCTACACCTTC. Its protein product is CASSTTGPGGGYTF.

Only a few counts were recorded for this clonotype. This chain links TRBV7-3 with TRBJ2-5; 8 bases align to TRBD2. V shed 2 bases, J shed 7 bases, and the junction held 9 bases outside the gene matches. Germline V gene data show CDR1 as SGHTA and CDR2 as FQGTGA. The CDR3 runs to 15 residues. CDR3 sequence (DNA): TGTGCCAGCAGCTTAGAGAGCGGGGGAATTGGGACCCAGTACTTC. Translation gives CASSLESGGIGTQYF. The full variable domain, with the rest looked up from reference TRBV7-3 and TRBJ2-5, is GAGVSQTPSNKVTEKGKYVELRCDPISGHTALYWYRQSLGQGPEFLIYFQGTGAADDSGLPNDRFFAVRPEGSVSTLKIQRTERGDSAVYLCASSLESGGIGTQYFGPGTRLLVL.

This chain uses TRBV28 with TRBJ2-7; TRBD1 agrees at 9 bases. The V and J ends lost 8 bases and 3 bases, in that order; junction bases with no gene match: 8. The CDR3 consists of 14 residues. In germline, CDR1 is MDHEN, CDR2 SYDVKM. CDR3 region: CASRGQGMDYEQYV. CDR3 nucleotide sequence: TGTGCCAGCCGGGGACAGGGCATGGACTACGAGCAGTACGTC.

This clonotype was detected only a few times. The V and J genes are TRBV5-1 and TRBJ1-1; D ambiguous. The germline V and J ends were trimmed by 0 bases and 3 bases, with 12 bases remaining between them. This CDR3 has 15 amino acids. Germline V CDR1 and CDR2: SGHRS, YFSETQ. The CDR3 DNA is TGCGCCAGCAGCTTGGGGTCGGGTCTTGACACTGAAGCTTTCTTT. This gives the protein CASSLGSGLDTEAFF.

In its sample, this clonotype was seen a few times. The V gene is TRBV20-1, the J gene TRBJ1-5, with a tentative D call TRBD1 (5 bases). CDR1 and CDR2 (germline): DFQATT, SNEGSKA (reference sequence). This CDR3 is built from 14 residues. Trimming removed 6 bases at V and 9 bases at J, with 21 bases between. CDR3 sequence: CSADPSGAGMPQHF. Here the CDR3 DNA reads TGCAGTGCCGATCCTTCCGGGGCGGGAATGCCCCAGCATTTT.

This clonotype showed up many times. The chain joins TRBV2 to TRBJ2-7; 7 bases agree with TRBD1. The V segment lost 3 bases and the J segment 6 bases; nucleotides outside the gene matches: 8. The CDR3 consists of 14 residues. Germline V CDR1 and CDR2: SNHLY, FYNNEI. The CDR3 loop is CASSETQGFAEQYV. CDR3 DNA: TGTGCCAGCAGTGAGACACAGGGGTTTGCCGAGCAGTACGTC.

This clonotype turned up a few times. This chain connects TRBV7-9 to TRBJ2-3; possible D gene TRBD1, 7 bases. This CDR3 has 16 amino acids. Deletions cut 5 bases from V and 4 bases from J, with 19 bases between. Germline assignment: CDR1 SEHNR and CDR2 FQNEAQ (reference sequence). DNA for the CDR3: TGTGCCAGCAGCGTCGCGGGACAGATTATCGCAGATACGCAGTATTTT. Protein: CASSVAGQIIADTQYF. The variable domain in full, completed from reference TRBV7-9 and TRBJ2-3, reads DTGVSQNPRHKITKRGQNVTFRCDPISEHNRLYWYRQTLGQGPEFLTYFQNEAQLEKSRLLSDRFSAERPKGSFSTLEIQRTEQGDSAMYLCASSVAGQIIADTQYFGPGTRLTVL.

The chain combines TRBV5-6 with TRBJ2-5, with D unresolved. CDR3 length: 14 amino acids. Trimming stripped 0 bases from V and 3 bases from J, with 9 bases between. Per the germline V gene, CDR1 is SGHDT and CDR2 is YYEEEE. The CDR3 nucleotides read TGTGCCAGCAGCTTGGGGGGAATGAAAGAGACCCAGTACTTC. Translating gives CASSLGGMKETQYF.

In this sample, this clonotype turned up many times. The genes are TRBV12-3 or TRBV12-4 and TRBJ2-5; D ambiguous. The CDR3 totals 12 residues. Trimming left V 6 bases short and J 1 base short, with 6 bases between. DNA for the CDR3: TGTGCCAGCAGCCACACCCAAGAGACCCAGTACTTC. It translates to CASSHTQETQYF.

This clonotype occurred a few times. The chain is built from TRBV7-9 and TRBJ2-1; D is possibly TRBD2 (6 bases). The CDR3 sequence is 15 residues long. V dropped 0 bases and J dropped 3 bases, with 9 bases sitting between them. Per the germline V gene, CDR1 is SEHNR and CDR2 is FQNEAQ (reference sequence). The CDR3 region has the DNA TGTGCCAGCAGCTTAGCGCGGGGACTCTACAATGAGCAGTTCTTC. This sequence encodes CASSLARGLYNEQFF.

The chain is built from TRBV20-1 and TRBJ1-2; a weak D match, TRBD1 (5 bases). The V end was cut by 5 bases, the J end by 4 bases, with 20 bases between. CDR3 length equals 15 residues. Germline-derived CDR1 and CDR2 are DFQATT and SNEGSKA (reference sequence). The CDR3 DNA follows: TGCAGTGCTTCCCGACGGGCAACAGGATCCTATGGCTACACCTTC. Its translation is CSASRRATGSYGYTF.

This clonotype was found many times. The chain joins TRBV12-3 or TRBV12-4 to TRBJ2-5, with D possibly matching TRBD1 (6 bases). V shed 6 bases and J shed 2 bases, with 19 bases lying between them. CDR3 length: 16 amino acids. As DNA, the CDR3 is TGTGCCAGCAGAACTAGGGACAACGAAATACAAGAGACCCAGTACTTC. Translating gives CASRTRDNEIQETQYF.

This chain uses TRBV6-6 with TRBJ1-1; D unresolved. Germline V CDR1 and CDR2: MNHNY, SVGAGI (reference sequence). There are 11 residues in the CDR3. Trimming took 2 bases from V and 10 from J, leaving 8 bases between them. The CDR3 loop is CASSYNLGAFF. The CDR3 nucleotides read TGTGCCAGCAGTTACAACCTAGGAGCTTTCTTT.

This clonotype was seen a handful of times. A clone one base away is much larger, so this may be a read error. The chain recombines TRBV6-4 with TRBJ2-3, with 13 bases lining up with TRBD2. The CDR3 sequence is 15 residues long. V shed 2 bases, J shed 4 bases, and the junction held 0 bases outside the gene matches. Germline V gene data show CDR1 as MRHNA and CDR2 as SNTAGT. The CDR3 nucleotides read TGTGCCAGCAGTGACACTAGCGGGGGGGCAGATACGCAGTATTTT. It encodes CASSDTSGGADTQYF.